This TCR beta chain comes out of a study of identical twins. Template switching introduced a universal primer site, and the cDNA bore unique molecular identifiers. Using its own MiXCR run on the 5' RACE reads, TCRdb lists one record per CDR3 protein. The sample includes approximately 500,000 distinct CDR3 sequences, about 15% of them seen just once. V gave up 2 bases and J gave up 2 bases, with 11 bases separating them. CDR3 size: 14 residues. The germline V gene has CDR1 SGHRS and CDR2 YFSETQ. Study-wide findings and caveats: Weaker excess twin sharing was seen among beta out-of-frame sequences.

This clonotype appeared a few times. What it binds is unknown. These data were likewise used in another study, on yellow fever vaccine responses in identical twins.

The source material was CD4+ T cells sorted from blood. The TCR was taken from a woman under 30 in good health. The chain is built from TRBV5-1 and TRBJ2-7; D unclear. The CDR3 coding sequence is TGCGCCAGCAGCTTTTGTTCCTCGACCTACGAGCAGTACGTC. The encoded protein is CASSFCSSTYEQYV.